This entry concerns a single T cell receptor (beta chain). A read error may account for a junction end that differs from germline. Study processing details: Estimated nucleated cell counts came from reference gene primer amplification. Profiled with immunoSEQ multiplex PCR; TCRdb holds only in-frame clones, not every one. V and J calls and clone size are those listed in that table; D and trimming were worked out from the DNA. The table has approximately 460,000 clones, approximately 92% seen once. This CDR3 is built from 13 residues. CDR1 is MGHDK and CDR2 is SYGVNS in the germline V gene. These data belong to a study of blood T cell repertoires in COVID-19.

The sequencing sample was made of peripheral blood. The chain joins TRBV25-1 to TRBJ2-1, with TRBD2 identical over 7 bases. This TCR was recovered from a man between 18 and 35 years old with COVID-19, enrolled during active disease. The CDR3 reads CASSSLVGGSSVF. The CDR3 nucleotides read TGTGCCAGCAGTAGCCTAGTGGGCGGGAGTAGCGTCTTC.